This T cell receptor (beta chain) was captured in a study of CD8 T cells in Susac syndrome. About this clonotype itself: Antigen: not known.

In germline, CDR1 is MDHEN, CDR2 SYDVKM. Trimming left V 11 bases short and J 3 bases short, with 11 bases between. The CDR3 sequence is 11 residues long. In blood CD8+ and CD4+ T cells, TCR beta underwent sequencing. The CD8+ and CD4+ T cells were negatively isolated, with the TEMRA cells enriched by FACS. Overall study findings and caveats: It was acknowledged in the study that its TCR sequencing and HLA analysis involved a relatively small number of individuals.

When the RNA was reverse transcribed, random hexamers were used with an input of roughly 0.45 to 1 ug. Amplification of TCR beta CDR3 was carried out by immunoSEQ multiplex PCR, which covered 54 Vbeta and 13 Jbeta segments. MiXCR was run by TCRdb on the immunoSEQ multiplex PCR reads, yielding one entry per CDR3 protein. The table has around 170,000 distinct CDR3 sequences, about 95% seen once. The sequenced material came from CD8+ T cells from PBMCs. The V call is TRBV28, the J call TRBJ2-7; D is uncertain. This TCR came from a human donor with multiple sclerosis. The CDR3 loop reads CAAARGYEQYF. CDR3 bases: TGTGCCGCCGCCCGAGGCTACGAGCAGTACTTC.